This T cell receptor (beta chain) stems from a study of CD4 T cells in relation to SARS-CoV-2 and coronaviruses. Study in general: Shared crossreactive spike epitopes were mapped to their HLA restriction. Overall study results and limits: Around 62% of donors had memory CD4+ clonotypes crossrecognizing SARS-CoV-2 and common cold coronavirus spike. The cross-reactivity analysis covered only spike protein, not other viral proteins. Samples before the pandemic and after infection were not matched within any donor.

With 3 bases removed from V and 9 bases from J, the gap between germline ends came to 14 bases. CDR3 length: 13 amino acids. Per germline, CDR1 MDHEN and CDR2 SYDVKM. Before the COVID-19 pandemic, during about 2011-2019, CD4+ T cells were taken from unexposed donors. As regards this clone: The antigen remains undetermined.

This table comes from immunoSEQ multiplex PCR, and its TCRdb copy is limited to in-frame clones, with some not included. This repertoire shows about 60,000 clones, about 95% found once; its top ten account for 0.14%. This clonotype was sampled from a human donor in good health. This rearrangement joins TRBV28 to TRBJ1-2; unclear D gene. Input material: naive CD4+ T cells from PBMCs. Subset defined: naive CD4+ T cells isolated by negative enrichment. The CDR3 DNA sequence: TGTGCCAGCAGTTTCCAGTCAGGCTACAGCTACACCTTC. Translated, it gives CASSFQSGYSYTF.